A single T cell receptor (beta chain) is shown here with its context. In the study's own analysis: Using reference gene primer amplification, nucleated cell counts were estimated. TCRdb's copy holds only in-frame clones and misses some; the assay was immunoSEQ multiplex PCR. That table gives V, J and clone size, and the DNA gave D and trimming. The table lists about 100,000 clones, around 90% of them singletons. The sample comes from a study of blood T cell repertoires in COVID-19. At the level of the study: The United States, Italy and Spain supplied acute and convalescent COVID-19 samples. The analysed material was cDNA or gDNA that came from T cells, B-cell-depleted T cells, or PBMCs.

Germline CDR1 reads MNHEY; CDR2 reads SVGEGT. Trimming removed 6 bases at V and 6 bases at J, with 22 bases between. The CDR3 has 16 amino acids. V gene TRBV6-2 or TRBV6-3 combines with J gene TRBJ2-3; TRBD2 is a possible D gene (6 bases). Sequenced material: peripheral blood. The receptor's source is a human donor with active COVID-19. The donor label of this sample is uncertain. Written as DNA, the CDR3 is TGTGCCAGCAGCGAGGGAACTAGCCGGTGGGGGGATACGCAGTATTTT. Translated, it gives CASSEGTSRWGDTQYF.